A selection of T cell receptor beta chains follows, all from one sample in a study of blood T cell repertoires in COVID-19. Clones were read by immunoSEQ multiplex PCR, and TCRdb kept only the in-frame ones, dropping some. This sample has roughly 320,000 clones, with 90% found just once. What was sequenced was PBMCs or T cells enriched from blood (not recorded which). The receptors come from a woman in her twenties or thirties who had been exposed to COVID-19. Both conserved end residues are trimmed from each CDR3. The order of the fields is J gene, V gene, CDR3 protein.

TRBJ1-2,TRBV7-6,ASSLATGNNYGYT
TRBJ1-6,TRBV5-1,ASSVDRVKSPLH
TRBJ1-4,TRBV5-1,ASSFGVNEKLF
TRBJ1-2,TRBV5-1,ASSVRGNYGYT
TRBJ1-1,TRBV5-1,ASSLGRGAIPEAF
TRBJ1-6,TRBV15,ATSRDQGATYNSPLH
TRBJ2-7,TRBV5-4,ASSLDRYEQY
TRBJ1-2,TRBV30,AWSRQDNYGYT
TRBJ2-2,TRBV15,ATSEPGQGETGELF
TRBJ1-5,TRBV4-1,ASSQVYRGHQPQH
TRBJ1-6,TRBV19,ASSMLRSPLH
TRBJ1-5,TRBV9,ASSAGGNQPQH
TRBJ1-1,TRBV7-8,ASSETGGSTEAF
TRBJ2-1,TRBV6-4,ASSGAATGFSYNEQF